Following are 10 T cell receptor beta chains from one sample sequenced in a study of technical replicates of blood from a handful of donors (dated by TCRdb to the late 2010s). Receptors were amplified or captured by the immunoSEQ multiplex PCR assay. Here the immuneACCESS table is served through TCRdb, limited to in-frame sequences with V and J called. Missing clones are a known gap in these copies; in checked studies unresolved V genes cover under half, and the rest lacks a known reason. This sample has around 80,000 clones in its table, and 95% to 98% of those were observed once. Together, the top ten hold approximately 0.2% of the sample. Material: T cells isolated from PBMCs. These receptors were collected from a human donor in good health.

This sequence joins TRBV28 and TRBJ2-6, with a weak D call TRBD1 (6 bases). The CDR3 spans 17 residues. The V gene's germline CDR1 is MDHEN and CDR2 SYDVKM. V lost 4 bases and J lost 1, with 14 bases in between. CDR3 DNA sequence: TGTGCCAGCAGTTACATTCTTACAGGGTCTGGGGCCAACGTCCTGACTTTC. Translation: CASSYILTGSGANVLTF. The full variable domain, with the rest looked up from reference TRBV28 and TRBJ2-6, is DVKVTQSSRYLVKRTGEKVFLECVQDMDHENMFWYRQDPGLGLRLIYFSYDVKMKEKGDIPEGYSVSREKKERFSLILESASTNQTSMYLCASSYILTGSGANVLTFGAGSRLTVL.

The CDR3 DNA sequence: TGTGCCAGCAGCGCTACTAGCGGGAGCAATGAGCAGTTCTTC. Protein: CASSATSGSNEQFF. V gene TRBV11-3 combines with J gene TRBJ2-1; 11 bases fit TRBD2. The CDR3 runs to 14 residues. Germline assignment: CDR1 SGHNT and CDR2 YENEEA. Trimming cost V 5 bases and J 6 bases; bases outside gene matches: 3. The full variable domain, its missing parts supplied by reference TRBV11-3 and TRBJ2-1, is EAGVVQSPRYKIIEKKQPVAFWCNPISGHNTLYWYLQNLGQGPELLIRYENEEAVDDSQLPKDRFSAERLKGVDSTLKIQPAELGDSAVYLCASSATSGSNEQFFGPGTRLTVL.

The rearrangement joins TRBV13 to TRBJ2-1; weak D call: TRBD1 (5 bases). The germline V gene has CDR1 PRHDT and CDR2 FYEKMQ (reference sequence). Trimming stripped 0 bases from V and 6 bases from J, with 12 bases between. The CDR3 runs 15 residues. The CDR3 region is CASSLGPGKLNEQFF. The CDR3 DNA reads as TGTGCCAGCAGCTTAGGTCCAGGGAAACTCAATGAGCAGTTCTTC.

The CDR3 reads CASSEGLAGYTGELFF. CDR3 DNA: TGTGCCAGCAGCGAAGGACTAGCGGGATACACCGGGGAGCTGTTTTTT. This chain links TRBV9 with TRBJ2-2; TRBD2 agrees at 12 bases. V shed 3 bases, J shed 3 bases, and the junction held 3 bases outside the gene matches. This CDR3 contains 16 residues. Germline CDR1 SGDLS, CDR2 YYNGEE.

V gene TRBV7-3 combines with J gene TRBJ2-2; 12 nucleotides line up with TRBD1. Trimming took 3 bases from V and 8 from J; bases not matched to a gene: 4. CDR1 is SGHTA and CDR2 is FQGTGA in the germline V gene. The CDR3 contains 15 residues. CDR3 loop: CASSFRDRGRGELFF. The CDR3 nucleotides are TGTGCCAGCAGCTTTCGGGACAGGGGGCGTGGGGAGCTGTTTTTT.

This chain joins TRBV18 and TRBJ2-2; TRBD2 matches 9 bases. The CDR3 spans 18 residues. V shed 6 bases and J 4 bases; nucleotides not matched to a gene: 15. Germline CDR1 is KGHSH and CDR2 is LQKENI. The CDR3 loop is CASSPEASGKTLTGELFF. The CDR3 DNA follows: TGTGCCAGCTCGCCAGAAGCTAGCGGGAAAACCCTCACCGGGGAGCTGTTTTTT. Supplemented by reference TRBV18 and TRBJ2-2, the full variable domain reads NAGVMQNPRHLVRRRGQEARLRCSPMKGHSHVYWYRQLPEEGLKFMVYLQKENIIDESGMPKERFSAEFPKEGPSILRIQQVVRGDSAAYFCASSPEASGKTLTGELFFGEGSRLTVL.

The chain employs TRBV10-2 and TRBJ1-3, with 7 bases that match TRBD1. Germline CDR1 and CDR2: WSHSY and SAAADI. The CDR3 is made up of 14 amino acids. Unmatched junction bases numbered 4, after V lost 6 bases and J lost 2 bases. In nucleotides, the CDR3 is TGCGCCAGCAGGACAGGGACGGCTGGAAACACCATATATTTT. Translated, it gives CASRTGTAGNTIYF.

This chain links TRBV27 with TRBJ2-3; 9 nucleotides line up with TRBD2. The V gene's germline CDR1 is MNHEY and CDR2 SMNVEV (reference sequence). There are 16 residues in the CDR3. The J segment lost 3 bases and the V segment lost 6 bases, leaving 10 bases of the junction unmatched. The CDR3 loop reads CASSPLAGGPTDTQYF. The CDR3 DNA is TGTGCCAGCAGCCCCTTGGCGGGAGGGCCGACAGATACGCAGTATTTT.

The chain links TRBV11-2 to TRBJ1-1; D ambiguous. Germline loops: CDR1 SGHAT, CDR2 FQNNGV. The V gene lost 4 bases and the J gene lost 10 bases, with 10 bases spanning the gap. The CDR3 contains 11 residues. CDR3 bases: TGTGCCAGCAGCTACGGGGTTTTAGCTTTCTTT. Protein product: CASSYGVLAFF.

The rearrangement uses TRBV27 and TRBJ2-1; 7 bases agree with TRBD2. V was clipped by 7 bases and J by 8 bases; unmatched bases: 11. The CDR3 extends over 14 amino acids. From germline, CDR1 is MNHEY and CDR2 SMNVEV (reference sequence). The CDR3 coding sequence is TGTGCCAGCACCAAACCGGGACTAAAAGATGAGCAGTTCTTC. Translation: CASTKPGLKDEQFF.